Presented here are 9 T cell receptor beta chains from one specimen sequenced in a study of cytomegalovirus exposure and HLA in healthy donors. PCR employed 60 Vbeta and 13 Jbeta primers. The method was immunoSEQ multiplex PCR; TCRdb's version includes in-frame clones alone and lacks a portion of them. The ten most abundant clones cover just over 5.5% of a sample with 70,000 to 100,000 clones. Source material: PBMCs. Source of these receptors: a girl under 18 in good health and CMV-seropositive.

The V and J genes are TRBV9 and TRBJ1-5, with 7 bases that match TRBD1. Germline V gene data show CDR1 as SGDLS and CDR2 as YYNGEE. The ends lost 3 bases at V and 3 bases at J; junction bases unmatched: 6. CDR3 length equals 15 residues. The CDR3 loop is CASSELGTVNQPQHF. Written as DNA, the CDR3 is TGTGCCAGCAGCGAGTTGGGGACAGTCAATCAGCCCCAGCATTTT.

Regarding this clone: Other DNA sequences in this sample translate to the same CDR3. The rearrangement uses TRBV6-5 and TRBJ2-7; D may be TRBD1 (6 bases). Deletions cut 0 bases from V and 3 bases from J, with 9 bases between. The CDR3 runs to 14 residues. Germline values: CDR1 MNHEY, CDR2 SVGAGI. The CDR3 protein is CASSYSGTNYEQYF. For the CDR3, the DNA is TGTGCCAGCAGTTACTCAGGGACAAACTACGAGCAGTACTTC.

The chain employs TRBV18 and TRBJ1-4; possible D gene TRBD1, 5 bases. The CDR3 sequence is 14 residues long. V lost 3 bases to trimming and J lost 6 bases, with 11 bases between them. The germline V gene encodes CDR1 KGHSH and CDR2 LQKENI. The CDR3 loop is CASSPLQGYEKLFF. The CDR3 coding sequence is TGTGCCAGCTCACCGCTCCAGGGTTATGAAAAACTGTTTTTT.

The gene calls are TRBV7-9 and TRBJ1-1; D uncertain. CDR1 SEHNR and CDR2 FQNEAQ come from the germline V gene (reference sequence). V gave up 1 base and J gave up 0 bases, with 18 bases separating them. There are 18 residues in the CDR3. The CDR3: CASSLGTSGLGMNTEAFF. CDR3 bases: TGTGCCAGCAGCTTAGGTACCTCGGGATTGGGGATGAACACTGAAGCTTTCTTT.

CDR3 coding DNA: TGTGCCAGCTTAAAGGGAGTTCTGAACACTGAAGCTTTCTTT. It encodes CASLKGVLNTEAFF. This sequence joins TRBV6-6 and TRBJ1-1; D not certain. Trimming took 8 bases from V and 0 from J, leaving 13 bases between them. The CDR3 runs 14 residues. Germline-derived CDR1 and CDR2 are MNHNY and SVGAGI (reference sequence).

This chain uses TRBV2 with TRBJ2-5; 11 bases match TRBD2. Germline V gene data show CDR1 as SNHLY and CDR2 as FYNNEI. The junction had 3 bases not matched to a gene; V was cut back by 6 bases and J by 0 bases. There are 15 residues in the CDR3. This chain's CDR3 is CASSKGLADQETQYF. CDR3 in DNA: TGTGCCAGCAGCAAGGGACTAGCGGACCAAGAGACCCAGTACTTC.

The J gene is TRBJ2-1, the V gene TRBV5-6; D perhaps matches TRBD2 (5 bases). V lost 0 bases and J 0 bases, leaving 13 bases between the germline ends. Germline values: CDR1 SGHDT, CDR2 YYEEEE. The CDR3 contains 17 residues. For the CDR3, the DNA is TGTGCCAGCAGCTTGGGAGGGTTTATGAGCTCCTACAATGAGCAGTTCTTC. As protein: CASSLGGFMSSYNEQFF.

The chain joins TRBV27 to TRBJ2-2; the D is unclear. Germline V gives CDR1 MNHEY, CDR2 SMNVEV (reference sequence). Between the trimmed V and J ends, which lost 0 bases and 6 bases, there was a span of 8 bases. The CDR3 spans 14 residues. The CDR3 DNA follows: TGTGCCAGCAGTTTATCTTCCGGGTCCGGGGAGCTGTTTTTT. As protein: CASSLSSGSGELFF.

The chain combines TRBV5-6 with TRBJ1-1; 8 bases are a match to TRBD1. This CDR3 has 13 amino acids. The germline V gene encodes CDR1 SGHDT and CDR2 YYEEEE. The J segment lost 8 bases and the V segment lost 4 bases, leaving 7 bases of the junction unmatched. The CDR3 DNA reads TGTGCCAGCAGCCCAGGGGGCCCCCGAGAAGCTTTCTTT. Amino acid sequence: CASSPGGPREAFF.